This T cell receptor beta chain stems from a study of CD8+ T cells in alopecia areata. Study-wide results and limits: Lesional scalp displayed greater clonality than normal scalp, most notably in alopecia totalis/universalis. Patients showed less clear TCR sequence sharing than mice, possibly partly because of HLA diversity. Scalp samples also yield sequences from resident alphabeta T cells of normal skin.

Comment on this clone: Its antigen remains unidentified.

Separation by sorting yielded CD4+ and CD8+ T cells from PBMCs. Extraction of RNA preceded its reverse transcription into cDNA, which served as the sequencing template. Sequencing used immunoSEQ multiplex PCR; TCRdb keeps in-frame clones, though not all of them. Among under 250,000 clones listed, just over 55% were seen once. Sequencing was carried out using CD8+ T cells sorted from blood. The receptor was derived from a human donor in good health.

CDR3 residues: CASSPAGGPADTQYF. Here the CDR3 DNA reads TGTGCCAGCAGCCCAGCGGGGGGGCCGGCAGATACGCAGTATTTT. This sequence joins TRBV11-2 and TRBJ2-3; TRBD2 matches 10 bases. The CDR3 spans 15 residues. Germline lookup yields CDR1 SGHAT and CDR2 FQNNGV. V was clipped by 5 bases and J by 4 bases; unmatched bases: 6.